These 9 T cell receptor beta chains were sequenced from one sample in a study of blood T cell repertoires in COVID-19. Using immunoSEQ multiplex PCR, the repertoire was profiled, and TCRdb retains in-frame clones only, with some absent. The table shows tens of thousands of clones, with approximately 92% occurring only once. Sequencing was carried out using peripheral blood. The receptor source for this set is a woman over 75 with acute or convalescent COVID-19.

This clone has only a few counts. The chain carries TRBV10-3 and TRBJ2-7; 12 nucleotides align to TRBD2. Germline-derived CDR1 and CDR2 are ENHRY and SYGVKD. The ends lost 1 base at V and 1 base at J; junction bases unmatched: 5. The CDR3 has 17 amino acids. The CDR3 nucleotides read TGTGCCATCAGTGAGTGGCTAGCGGGGGGGGTTTCCTACGAGCAGTACTTC. Amino acid sequence: CAISEWLAGGVSYEQYF.

The chain has TRBV7-6 and TRBJ1-6, with D possibly matching TRBD1 (6 bases). The CDR3 sequence is 17 residues long. V lost 3 bases and J 14 bases, leaving 26 bases between the germline ends. Germline CDR1 and CDR2: SGHVS and FNYEAQ. The CDR3 reads CASSLKGGGTTYYSLHF. CDR3 DNA sequence: TGTGCCAGCAGCTTGAAGGGGGGGGGAACCACTTATTATTCCCTCCACTTT.

The genes are TRBV9 and TRBJ2-5, with D possibly TRBD1 on 5 matching bases. CDR1 is SGDLS, CDR2 YYNGEE, per germline. With 0 bases removed from V and 0 bases from J, the gap between germline ends came to 12 bases. CDR3 size: 16 residues. CDR3: CASSVAAATDQETQYF. The CDR3 nucleotides read TGTGCCAGCAGCGTAGCCGCTGCGACAGACCAAGAGACCCAGTACTTC.

This sequence joins TRBV5-6 and TRBJ2-5, with a weak D call TRBD2 (5 bases). The CDR3 runs 13 residues. Trimming cost V 2 bases and J 5 bases, with 10 bases left between them. Germline CDR1 is SGHDT and CDR2 is YYEEEE. Here the CDR3 DNA reads TGTGCCAGCAGCTTCGTCAGGAGGGAGACCCAGTACTTC. It codes for CASSFVRRETQYF.

The chain has TRBV9 and TRBJ1-1; D is perhaps TRBD1 (6 bases). CDR1 and CDR2 from the germline V gene are SGDLS and YYNGEE. V lost 0 bases and J 1 base, leaving 10 bases between the germline ends. The CDR3 is made up of 15 amino acids. DNA of the CDR3: TGTGCCAGCAGCGTAGATGCGGGGGCGAACACTGAAGCTTTCTTT. Protein: CASSVDAGANTEAFF.

The gene calls are TRBV4-1 and TRBJ1-1; D is uncertain. V dropped 1 base and J dropped 4 bases, with 13 bases sitting between them. The CDR3 has 15 residues. Germline V gives CDR1 MGHRA, CDR2 YSYEKL. CDR3 sequence: CASSQGPVAITEAFF. In DNA, the CDR3 is TGCGCCAGCAGCCAAGGTCCGGTAGCGATCACTGAAGCTTTCTTT.

V usage is TRBV5-4 and J usage is TRBJ2-2; TRBD2 aligns across 8 bases. After removal of 2 bases from V and 7 bases from J, the junction contained 10 bases not matched to a gene. Per germline, CDR1 SGHNT and CDR2 YYREEE (reference sequence). This CDR3 is 16 amino acids long. CDR3 nucleotides: TGTGCCAGCAGCTTATATCGGGGGGGGCCGGTCGGGGAGCTGTTTTTT. Translating gives CASSLYRGGPVGELFF.

The chain links TRBV5-1 to TRBJ2-1; D is perhaps TRBD2 (6 bases). Germline V gene data show CDR1 as SGHRS and CDR2 as YFSETQ. The CDR3 loop spans 15 amino acids. V was pared by 0 bases and J by 15 bases, with 22 bases between. This chain's CDR3 is CASSLEPYVAGSGFF. Here the CDR3 DNA reads TGCGCCAGCAGCTTGGAACCCTATGTGGCGGGGTCTGGGTTCTTC.

The chain links TRBV11-3 to TRBJ2-5; D ambiguous. Germline CDR1 reads SGHNT; CDR2 reads YENEEA. The CDR3 is 13 amino acids. The V gene lost 0 bases and the J gene lost 4 bases, with 6 bases spanning the gap. CDR3 DNA sequence: TGTGCCAGCAGCTTAGATCGTCTAGAGACCCAGTACTTC. It encodes CASSLDRLETQYF.